This T cell receptor beta chain emerged from a study of shared clonotypes between healthy human individuals. Study at large: Each donor's CD8 memory used one plate, CD8 naive two, each CD4 subset three. Study-wide findings and caveats: Only blood was sampled, and tissue TCR repertoires likely differ from blood ones. As a rule, naive subsets had a larger estimated richness than memory subsets.

Original processing methods: There were no quality scores in the junction-only immunoSEQ sequences, so filtering differed. Libraries were prepared by immunoSEQ multiplex PCR; TCRdb keeps only in-frame clonotypes and omits some of them. V and J calls and clone size are as listed in that table; D and trimming were resolved from the DNA. The data contain roughly 2.5 million clones, 85% to 95% of them singletons. For this clone: Its specificity is unknown.

The source material was naive CD4+ T cells sorted from blood. Subset specified: CD45RA+ positively selected. The TCR originated in a man between 18 and 35 years old in good health.

The CDR3 DNA follows: TGTGCCAGCAGTAGAGAGGACAGGGGTTCCTACGAGCAGTACTTC. It translates to CASSREDRGSYEQYF. The chain has TRBV2 and TRBJ2-7, with 9 bases fitting TRBD1. There are 15 residues in the CDR3. Germline assignment: CDR1 SNHLY and CDR2 FYNNEI. V lost 5 bases and J lost 1; bases outside the gene matches: 6.